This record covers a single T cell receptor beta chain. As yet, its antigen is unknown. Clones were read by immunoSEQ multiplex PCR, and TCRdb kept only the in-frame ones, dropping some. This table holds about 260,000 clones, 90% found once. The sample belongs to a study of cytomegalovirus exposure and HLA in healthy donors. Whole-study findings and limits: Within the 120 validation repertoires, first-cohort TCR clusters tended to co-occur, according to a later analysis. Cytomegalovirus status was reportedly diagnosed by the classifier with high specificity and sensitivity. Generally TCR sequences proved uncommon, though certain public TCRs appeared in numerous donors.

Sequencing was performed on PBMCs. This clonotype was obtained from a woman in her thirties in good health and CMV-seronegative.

CDR3 amino acids: CASSLWGEGNVLTF. In DNA form, the CDR3 reads TGTGCCAGCTCGTTATGGGGGGAGGGCAACGTCCTGACTTTC. V usage is TRBV19 and J usage is TRBJ2-6; 7 bases line up with TRBD2. There are 14 residues in the CDR3. Looked up from germline, CDR1 is LNHDA and CDR2 is SQIVND (reference sequence). Trimming cost V 9 bases and J 9 bases; bases outside gene matches: 11.